This T cell receptor beta chain emerged from a study of identical twins. Study-wide points: Donors were not followed over many years; analysis was cross-sectional.

This clonotype was seen many times. Its specificity is not known. There are 13 residues in the CDR3. CDR1 and CDR2 (germline): SQVTM, ANQGSEA. V was clipped by 7 bases and J by 5 bases; unmatched bases: 6. Each CDR3 protein gets one entry after TCRdb re-called the 5' RACE reads with MiXCR. This table holds under 350,000 distinct CDR3 sequences, 8.5% to 9.5% found once. This sample also appeared in a second study, on yellow fever vaccine responses in identical twins.

The sample consisted of CD8+ T cells sorted from blood. The receptor comes from a woman under 30 in good health. J is TRBJ2-3 and V is TRBV29-1; 10 nucleotides agree with TRBD2. CDR3 residues: CSAILAGIDTQYF. CDR3 bases: TGCAGCGCTATACTAGCGGGGATAGATACGCAGTATTTT.